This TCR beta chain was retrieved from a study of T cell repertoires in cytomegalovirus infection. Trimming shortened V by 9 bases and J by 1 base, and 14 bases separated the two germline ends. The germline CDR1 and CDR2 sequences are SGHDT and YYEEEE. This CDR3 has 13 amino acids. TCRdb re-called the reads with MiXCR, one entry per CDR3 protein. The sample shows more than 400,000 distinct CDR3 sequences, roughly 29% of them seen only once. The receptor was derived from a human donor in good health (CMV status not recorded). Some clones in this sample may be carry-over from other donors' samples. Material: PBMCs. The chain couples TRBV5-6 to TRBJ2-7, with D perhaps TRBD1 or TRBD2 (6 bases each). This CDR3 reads CATQGGQSYEQYF. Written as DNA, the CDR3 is TGTGCCACCCAGGGAGGACAGTCCTACGAGCAGTACTTC.